The next 22 T cell receptor beta chains were all read from a single sample in a study of beta chain features in type 1 diabetes. Findings and limits, study-wide: All four CD4+ subsets of Type 1 diabetes patients contained TCRB CDR3s that were moderately but significantly shorter.

Sequenced material consisted of expressed TCRB transcripts (all of the isolated RNA was reverse transcribed). Libraries were prepared by immunoSEQ multiplex PCR; TCRdb keeps only in-frame clonotypes and omits some of them. The sample contains roughly 220,000 clones, 16% of which appear only once. Antigen specificity for these receptors is unknown. The sequenced sample was naive CD4+ T cells from blood. These receptors originate from a man in his thirties or forties with type 1 diabetes.

This clone was found a few times. The gene calls are TRBV30 and TRBJ2-3; possibly TRBD1 or TRBD2 for D (5 bases each). The CDR3 is made up of 13 amino acids. Germline V gives CDR1 GTSNPN, CDR2 SVGIG (reference sequence). CDR3 coding DNA: TGTGCTCGCCGGGACCTCTCGACAGATACGCAGTATTTT. This encodes CARRDLSTDTQYF.

This clone has more than one count but fewer than ten. This chain connects TRBV29-1 to TRBJ2-3; D gene unclear. V dropped 4 bases and J dropped 3 bases, with 14 bases sitting between them. This CDR3 has 14 residues. Looked up from germline, CDR1 is SQVTM and CDR2 is ANQGSEA. CDR3 bases: TGCAGCGTTGCCCAGGTTTTGAGGACAGATACGCAGTATTTT. This sequence encodes CSVAQVLRTDTQYF.

There are a few counts of this clone. The chain carries TRBV5-1 and TRBJ2-5; TRBD2 aligns across 13 bases. J gave up 3 bases and V 1 base, and 3 bases lay outside the gene matches. Germline V gives CDR1 SGHRS, CDR2 YFSETQ. CDR3 length: 16 amino acids. The CDR3 region is CASSLLGLAGEETQYF. CDR3 sequence (DNA): TGCGCCAGCAGCTTGCTAGGACTAGCGGGAGAAGAGACCCAGTACTTC.

The CDR3 reads CASSLTRGGRDEAFF. The CDR3 DNA follows: TGTGCCAGCAGCTTAACAAGGGGAGGACGAGATGAAGCTTTCTTT. V and J are TRBV7-3 and TRBJ1-1; maybe TRBD1 (5 bases). With 0 bases removed from V and 7 bases from J, the gap between germline ends came to 15 bases. CDR3 size: 15 residues. CDR1 SGHTA and CDR2 FQGTGA come from the germline V gene. Supplemented by reference TRBV7-3 and TRBJ1-1, the full variable domain reads GAGVSQTPSNKVTEKGKYVELRCDPISGHTALYWYRQSLGQGPEFLIYFQGTGAADDSGLPNDRFFAVRPEGSVSTLKIQRTERGDSAVYLCASSLTRGGRDEAFFGQGTRLTVV.

This sequence joins TRBV29-1 and TRBJ1-4; D not resolved. This CDR3 has 14 residues. Germline CDR1 and CDR2: SQVTM and ANQGSEA. Between the trimmed V and J ends, which lost 4 bases and 0 bases, there was a span of 9 bases. In DNA form, the CDR3 reads TGCAGCGTTGCCGCACCCTCAACTAATGAAAAACTGTTTTTT. This sequence encodes CSVAAPSTNEKLFF.

This clone has more than one count but fewer than ten. The chain combines TRBV4-1 with TRBJ2-3; no reliable D call. Germline loops: CDR1 MGHRA, CDR2 YSYEKL. The CDR3 covers 15 residues. The germline V and J ends were trimmed by 4 bases and 0 bases, with 11 bases remaining between them. CDR3 region: CASSPSRISTDTQYF. The CDR3 nucleotides are TGCGCCAGCAGCCCTTCTAGAATTAGCACAGATACGCAGTATTTT.

For the CDR3, the DNA is TGCAGCGTCGGACAGAGCTCCTACAATGAGCAGTTCTTC. Its protein product is CSVGQSSYNEQFF. This chain connects TRBV29-1 to TRBJ2-1, with D possibly being TRBD1 (6 bases). The CDR3 is 13 residues long. Germline V gene lookup returns CDR1 SQVTM and CDR2 ANQGSEA. The germline V and J ends were trimmed by 6 bases and 0 bases, with 9 bases remaining between them.

There are a few counts of this clone. The rearrangement joins TRBV5-4 to TRBJ2-1; 8 positions match TRBD2. The germline CDR1 and CDR2 sequences are SGHNT and YYREEE (reference sequence). Trimming removed 2 bases from V and 5 bases from J; junction bases left unmatched: 6. The CDR3 has 15 amino acids. CDR3 nucleotide sequence: TGTGCCAGCAGCTTTCCTAGCGGGCCTAACAATGAGCAGTTCTTC. It specifies CASSFPSGPNNEQFF.

V usage is TRBV7-2 and J usage is TRBJ2-4; possible D gene TRBD2, 5 bases. V was shortened by 1 base and J by 8 bases, with 9 bases between the two germline ends. This CDR3 is 13 amino acids long. Germline CDR1 is SGHTA and CDR2 is FQGNSA. The CDR3 is CASSLGRRDIQYF. In DNA form, the CDR3 reads TGTGCCAGCAGCTTAGGACGGCGGGACATTCAGTACTTC.

This clone has just a few counts. The chain has TRBV5-1 and TRBJ2-1; TRBD1 agrees at 7 bases. From germline, CDR1 is SGHRS and CDR2 YFSETQ. The CDR3 has 15 amino acids. Losses at the gene ends were 2 bases for V and 4 bases for J; bases not matched to a gene: 6. The CDR3 region has the DNA TGCGCCAGCAGCTTCACTGGACAGGAGTACAATGAGCAGTTCTTC. It encodes CASSFTGQEYNEQFF.

Comments on this clone: One end of the junction is discordant with germline, which a read error may explain. This chain links TRBV30 with TRBJ2-7, with TRBD1 identical over 10 bases. The CDR3 runs to 11 residues. Germline loops: CDR1 GTSNPN, CDR2 SVGIG (reference sequence). CDR3 sequence reads: CAWSVRDRGIF. The CDR3 DNA sequence: TGTGCCTGGAGTGTACGGGACAGGGGAATATTC.

This chain joins TRBV2 and TRBJ2-5, with D unresolved. Germline V gene sequence: CDR1 SNHLY, CDR2 FYNNEI. Trimming shortened V by 7 bases and J by 5 bases, and 11 bases separated the two germline ends. The CDR3 covers 12 residues. The CDR3 sequence: CASTQMGETQYF. The CDR3 coding sequence is TGTGCCAGCACCCAGATGGGGGAGACCCAGTACTTC. The whole variable domain, filled in from reference TRBV2 and TRBJ2-5, reads EPEVTQTPSHQVTQMGQEVILRCVPISNHLYFYWYRQILGQKVEFLVSFYNNEISEKSEIFDDQFSVERPDGSNFTLKIRSTKLEDSAMYFCASTQMGETQYFGPGTRLLVL.

This sequence joins TRBV29-1 and TRBJ1-1, with D possibly TRBD1 on 5 matching bases. Germline values: CDR1 SQVTM, CDR2 ANQGSEA. V was trimmed by 3 bases and J by 0 bases, leaving 11 bases between them. The length of the CDR3 is 14 residues. The CDR3, as DNA: TGCAGCGTTGAGGGGCTGAACATGAACACTGAAGCTTTCTTT. It is translated as CSVEGLNMNTEAFF.

This clone appeared a few times. Germline and junction disagree at one end, which may indicate a read error. The chain carries TRBV5-4 and TRBJ1-2, with D possibly matching TRBD1 (6 bases). Germline V gene data show CDR1 as SGHNT and CDR2 as YYREEE (reference sequence). The length of the CDR3 is 12 residues. CDR3 nucleotides: TGTGCCAGCAGCATTGAGTTTTACAGGGCGATATTC. Its translation: CASSIEFYRAIF. Drawing the rest from reference TRBV5-4 and TRBJ1-2, the complete variable domain is ETGVTQSPTHLIKTRGQQVTLRCSSQSGHNTVSWYQQALGQGPQFIFQYYREEENGRGNFPPRFSGLQFPNYSSELNVNALELDDSALYLCASSIEFYRAIFGSGTRLTVV.

The rearrangement links TRBV30 to TRBJ1-1; D is undetermined. Germline V gives CDR1 GTSNPN, CDR2 SVGIG (reference sequence). CDR3 length: 13 residues. Trimming removed 3 bases at V and 1 base at J, with 9 bases between. The CDR3 protein is CAWSRRPNTEAFF. In nucleotides, the CDR3 is TGTGCCTGGAGCCGACGGCCGAACACTGAAGCTTTCTTT.

The CDR3 bases are TGTGCCAGCAGCTTAGCGCGAGGTAGCGGGAGCAATGAGCAGTTCTTC. Residues: CASSLARGSGSNEQFF. This chain joins TRBV7-2 and TRBJ2-1, with TRBD2 matching over 9 bases. V trimming: 0 bases; J trimming: 6 bases; junction bases outside the gene matches: 6. The CDR3 is 16 residues long. The germline V gene encodes CDR1 SGHTA and CDR2 FQGNSA.

This clone was picked up a small number of times. The chain uses TRBV10-3 and TRBJ2-1; the match to TRBD1 covers 7 bases. CDR3 length: 15 residues. J gave up 4 bases and V 7 bases, and 10 bases lay outside the gene matches. Germline V gives CDR1 ENHRY, CDR2 SYGVKD. CDR3 in DNA: TGTGCCATCACGAACACAGGGGAACCTTACAATGAGCAGTTCTTC. Its protein product is CAITNTGEPYNEQFF.

In this sample, this clone turned up a few times. The chain combines TRBV5-1 with TRBJ1-2, with no clear D. The germline V gene has CDR1 SGHRS and CDR2 YFSETQ. V shed 0 bases and J shed 7 bases, with 7 bases lying between them. This CDR3 contains 12 residues. The DNA for the CDR3 is TGCGCCAGCAGCTTGGGAGGGCTTGGCTACACCTTC. Its protein is CASSLGGLGYTF.

The chain employs TRBV29-1 and TRBJ2-7; 7 bases align to TRBD2. V was clipped by 5 bases and J by 4 bases; unmatched bases: 11. This CDR3 comprises 14 residues. Germline V gene lookup returns CDR1 SQVTM and CDR2 ANQGSEA. The CDR3 here is CSVRVGLEGYEQYF. The CDR3 bases are TGCAGCGTTAGAGTAGGACTAGAAGGATACGAGCAGTACTTC.

This chain uses TRBV9 with TRBJ2-1; 9 bases match TRBD2. The CDR3 totals 17 residues. The J segment lost 0 bases and the V segment lost 0 bases, leaving 4 bases of the junction unmatched. Germline V gives CDR1 SGDLS, CDR2 YYNGEE. The CDR3 spells CASSVGISGSSYNEQFF. The DNA of the CDR3 is TGTGCCAGCAGCGTAGGAATTAGCGGGAGCTCCTACAATGAGCAGTTCTTC.

The chain joins TRBV29-1 to TRBJ2-5; 7 nucleotides align to TRBD1. The germline CDR1 and CDR2 sequences are SQVTM and ANQGSEA. With 6 bases clipped from V and 1 base from J, the junction kept 5 bases outside the gene matches. This CDR3 has 13 amino acids. CDR3 in DNA: TGCAGCGTGGGTCGGGACAGCCAAGAGACCCAGTACTTC. Encoded protein: CSVGRDSQETQYF.

The chain couples TRBV13 to TRBJ2-1; a possible D gene is TRBD2 (6 bases). Deletions cut 4 bases from V and 7 bases from J, with 14 bases between. CDR3 length equals 14 residues. CDR1 PRHDT and CDR2 FYEKMQ come from the germline V gene (reference sequence). CDR3 bases: TGTGCCAGCAGCTCAGTAGCGGAACTGAATGAGCAGTTCTTC. Translation gives CASSSVAELNEQFF.